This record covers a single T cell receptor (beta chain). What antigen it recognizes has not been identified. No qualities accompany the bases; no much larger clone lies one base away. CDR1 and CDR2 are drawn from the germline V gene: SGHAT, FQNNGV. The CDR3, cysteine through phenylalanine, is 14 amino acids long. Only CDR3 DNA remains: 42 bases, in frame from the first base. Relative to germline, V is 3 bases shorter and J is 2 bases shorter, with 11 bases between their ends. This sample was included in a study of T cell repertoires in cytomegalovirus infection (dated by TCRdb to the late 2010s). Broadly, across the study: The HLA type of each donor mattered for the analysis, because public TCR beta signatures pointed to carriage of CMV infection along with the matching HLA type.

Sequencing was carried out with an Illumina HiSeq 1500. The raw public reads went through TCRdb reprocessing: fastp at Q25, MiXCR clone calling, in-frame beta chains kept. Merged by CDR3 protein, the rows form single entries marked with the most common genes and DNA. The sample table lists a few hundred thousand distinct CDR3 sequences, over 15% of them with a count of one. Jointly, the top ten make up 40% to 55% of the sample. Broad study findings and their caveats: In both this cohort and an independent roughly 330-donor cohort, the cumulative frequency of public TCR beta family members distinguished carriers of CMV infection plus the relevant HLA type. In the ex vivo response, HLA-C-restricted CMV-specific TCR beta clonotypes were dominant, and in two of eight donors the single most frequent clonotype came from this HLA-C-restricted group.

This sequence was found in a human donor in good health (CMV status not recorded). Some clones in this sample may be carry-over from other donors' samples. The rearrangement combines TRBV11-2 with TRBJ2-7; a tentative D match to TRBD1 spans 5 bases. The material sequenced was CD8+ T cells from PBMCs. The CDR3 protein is CASSLTVGAYEQYF. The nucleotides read TGTGCCAGCAGCTTGACAGTAGGTGCCTACGAGCAGTACTTC.